This TCR beta chain originates from a study of identical twins (dated by TCRdb to 2016 to 2018). In the study overall: The study deep-sequenced TCR alpha and beta repertoires from monozygotic twins, unrelated adults of various ages and cord blood to test whether fetal clonotypes persist. To rule out contamination, replicate twin experiments were performed at different times with different library preparation protocols.

Library preparation was by 5' RACE. This sample was sequenced with an Illumina HiSeq 2000. A universal primer binding site was added through template switching, and the final cDNA carried a unique molecular identifier so that TCR cDNA molecules could be counted accurately. Specific primers in the conserved constant-segment region were used to synthesize first-strand cDNA for TCR alpha and beta chains. To control for contamination, each cDNA library was double barcoded with a SMART-Mk sample barcode plus Illumina barcodes. TruSeq adapter sequences along with Illumina sample barcodes were introduced in two successive PCR steps. Sequencing of the TCR alpha and beta cDNA libraries was done on the Illumina HiSeq platform using custom primers. On the authors' methods: MiGEC was used to process raw reads and extract unique molecular identifiers, and MiXCR was used to find CDR3 positions. For each individual, recombination models were inferred using an EM algorithm with the repgenHMM and IGoR tools. The tcR package in R was used for shared clonotype analysis, with sharing normalized by the product of cloneset sizes. Out-of-frame nonproductive sequences were analyzed to study raw recombination free of thymic and clonal selection effects. TCRdb reworked the public reads: Q25 trimming with fastp, MiXCR clone assembly, productive beta chains retained. Entries that share a CDR3 protein sequence are merged under the most common genes and DNA. The V and J calls and clone size are TCRdb's, not the authors'. The sample records 550,000 to 800,000 distinct CDR3 sequences, about 7.1% of which are singletons. Approximately 1.5% of the sample is in the top ten clones.

All donors were healthy Caucasians. Three pairs of female monozygotic twins, all aged about 18 to 29 years, were included in the twin cohort. Peripheral blood mononuclear cells were used as the source from which RNA for TCR libraries was isolated. The CDR3 runs 16 residues from the cysteine to the phenylalanine. Only the CDR3 portion is preserved as DNA: 48 bases, with reading frame beginning at the first base. CDR1 and CDR2 are read off the germline V gene as MNHEY and SVGAGI. Germline trimming: 2 bases from V, 4 bases from J; junction bases outside gene matches: 10. What the authors observed across the whole study: Invariant T cells such as MAIT and iNKT could partly confound zero-insertion analyses, although diverse VJ usage argued against such confounding for most clonotypes. Compared with coincidental sharing between unrelated individuals, an excess of low generation-probability sequences was observed among out-of-frame TCR alpha sequences shared between twins. Because the same donors could not be followed over many years, the conclusions depended on cross-sectional statistical analysis. Abundant cord blood beta clonotypes carried fewer insertions; young adult naive repertoires showed a weaker similar trend, while memory repertoires showed none. Out-of-frame TCR alpha sharing in monozygotic twins was systematically underestimated by recombination models, whereas sharing between unrelated individuals was in agreement with the recombination models. In beta out-of-frame sequences, excess twin sharing was weaker, because having fewer shared sequences lowered the signal-to-noise ratio.

This clonotype was detected a few times. No cognate antigen has been identified for it. Base quality data are lacking; no much larger clone is found one base away. This same sample was also part of a study on yellow fever vaccine responses in identical twins. Reported in the second study: According to the authors, the vaccine-induced T cell response in identical twins seemed to be partly convergent and partly specific to each individual. In identical twins, the study followed T cell clones that responded to the vaccine with precision.

Sequenced sample: PBMCs. The chain joins TRBV6-5 to TRBJ2-5, and TRBD1 aligns with 7 junction nucleotides. The sequence was obtained from a woman between 18 and 29 years old in good health. The CDR3 reads CASSYEGFTGAETQYF. In nucleotides, the sequence is TGTGCCAGCAGTTACGAAGGTTTTACAGGGGCAGAGACCCAGTACTTC.